The 17 T cell receptor beta chains below all came from one sample that was sequenced in a study of beta chain features in type 1 diabetes. cDNA synthesis used the whole RNA isolate, giving expressed TCRB sequences. Here immunoSEQ multiplex PCR was the method, and the copy in TCRdb shows in-frame clones only, minus some. This sample yields around 300,000 clones, of which 8% are seen a single time; roughly 0.94% belongs to the top ten. Sequencing used central memory CD4+ T cells from blood. These TCRs come from a woman aged 18-29 years in good health.

The rearrangement joins TRBV11-2 to TRBJ2-1; TRBD2 might be the D (6 bases). This CDR3 is built from 16 residues. The germline V and J ends were trimmed by 1 base and 4 bases, with 14 bases remaining between them. Germline assignment: CDR1 SGHAT and CDR2 FQNNGV. CDR3 coding DNA: TGTGCCAGCAGCTTAGGGGCGGCTAGCGAGTACAATGAGCAGTTCTTC. Protein: CASSLGAASEYNEQFF.

This clone was observed a few times. The CDR3, as DNA: TGTGCCAGCAGTGCAAGACCGGGACAGGGGATTCGCACAGATACGCAGTATTTT. The encoded protein is CASSARPGQGIRTDTQYF. This chain joins TRBV25-1 and TRBJ2-3; TRBD1 aligns across 10 bases. This CDR3 contains 18 residues. Germline-derived CDR1 and CDR2 are MGHDK and SYGVNS. Unmatched junction bases numbered 11, after V lost 4 bases and J lost 1 base.

This clone turned up a few times. This chain uses TRBV7-2 with TRBJ2-5; D perhaps matches TRBD1 (6 bases). The ends were cut back, 5 bases at V and 4 bases at J, with 14 bases in the middle. Germline V gives CDR1 SGHTA, CDR2 FQGNSA. CDR3 length equals 14 residues. The CDR3 sequence: CASSPRQAGETQYF. In DNA form, the CDR3 reads TGTGCCAGCAGCCCGAGACAGGCCGGAGAGACCCAGTACTTC.

The V gene is TRBV19, the J gene TRBJ2-5; D is perhaps TRBD1 or TRBD2 (6 bases each). This CDR3 region has 13 residues. Trimming removed 8 bases from V and 1 base from J, with 11 bases in between. Germline CDR1 LNHDA, CDR2 SQIVND (reference sequence). The CDR3 nucleotides read TGTGCCAGTGGAGGGGGAGGCCAAGAGACCCAGTACTTC. It translates to CASGGGGQETQYF.

This clone was recorded a few times. The J gene is TRBJ1-2, the V gene TRBV11-3, with unresolved D. Trimming removed 7 bases from V and 2 bases from J, with 5 bases in between. This CDR3 region has 11 residues. Germline values: CDR1 SGHNT, CDR2 YENEEA. CDR3 in DNA: TGTGCCAGCACCCTCAACTATGGCTACACCTTC. It encodes CASTLNYGYTF.

This clone was found a few times. The chain recombines TRBV7-2 with TRBJ2-1, with 7 bases aligning to TRBD1. The CDR3 covers 14 residues. The junction had 5 bases not matched to a gene; V was cut back by 3 bases and J by 6 bases. Germline CDR1 is SGHTA and CDR2 is FQGNSA. The CDR3 protein is CASSLQTGPNEQFF. For the CDR3, the DNA is TGTGCCAGCAGCTTGCAGACAGGGCCCAATGAGCAGTTCTTC.

This clone was counted ten times or more. The J gene is TRBJ2-6, the V gene TRBV29-1, with D possibly matching TRBD1 (6 bases). The CDR3 covers 16 residues. The V gene lost 2 bases and the J gene lost 0 bases, with 11 bases spanning the gap. Germline values: CDR1 SQVTM, CDR2 ANQGSEA. This chain's CDR3 is CSVERDIHSGANVLTF. In DNA form, the CDR3 reads TGCAGCGTTGAACGGGACATACACTCTGGGGCCAACGTCCTGACTTTC.

The chain recombines TRBV7-3 with TRBJ1-2; TRBD1 might be the D (5 bases). V shed 2 bases and J shed 3 bases, with 10 bases lying between them. From germline, CDR1 is SGHTA and CDR2 FQGTGA. This CDR3 is built from 14 residues. CDR3 nucleotide sequence: TGTGCCAGCAGCTTATATGGGGGATACTATGGCTACACCTTC. Translated: CASSLYGGYYGYTF.

This clone was seen more than once but under ten times. This sequence joins TRBV18 and TRBJ1-1, with 8 bases fitting TRBD1. From germline, CDR1 is KGHSH and CDR2 LQKENI. V lost 3 bases, J lost 11 bases, and 8 bases stayed unmatched. The CDR3 has 13 amino acids. CDR3 bases: TGTGCCAGCTCACCGGACAGGGCCGATGAGGCTTTCTTT. Its translation is CASSPDRADEAFF. Full variable domain (remainder filled in from reference TRBV18 and TRBJ1-1): NAGVMQNPRHLVRRRGQEARLRCSPMKGHSHVYWYRQLPEEGLKFMVYLQKENIIDESGMPKERFSAEFPKEGPSILRIQQVVRGDSAAYFCASSPDRADEAFFGQGTRLTVV.

Regarding this clone: Other nucleotide sequences from this sample produce the same CDR3. The chain employs TRBV29-1 and TRBJ2-3; 12 nucleotides line up with TRBD2. From germline, CDR1 is SQVTM and CDR2 ANQGSEA. With V trimmed by 4 bases and J by 0 bases, 2 bases remained unmatched. This CDR3 is built from 15 residues. The CDR3 spells CSVAGLAGSTDTQYF. In DNA form, the CDR3 reads TGCAGCGTTGCGGGACTAGCGGGCAGCACAGATACGCAGTATTTT.

The chain carries TRBV29-1 and TRBJ2-7; D is perhaps TRBD1 (8 bases). V was clipped by 6 bases and J by 0 bases, with 18 bases between them. Germline loops: CDR1 SQVTM, CDR2 ANQGSEA. CDR3 length: 15 residues. CDR3 sequence: CSVITGGQASYEQYF. The CDR3 bases are TGCAGCGTCATAACGGGGGGACAGGCCTCCTACGAGCAGTACTTC.

This clone showed up just a few times. The sample carries other DNA sequences with the same CDR3. The chain recombines TRBV30 with TRBJ1-5; D ambiguous. V lost 3 bases to trimming and J lost 0 bases, with 3 bases between them. The V gene's germline CDR1 is GTSNPN and CDR2 SVGIG (reference sequence). This CDR3 has 12 residues. In nucleotides, the CDR3 is TGTGCCTGGAGCGGTAGCAATCAGCCCCAGCATTTT. It encodes CAWSGSNQPQHF.

This chain links TRBV28 with TRBJ1-4; 9 nucleotides match TRBD1. The V gene end was trimmed by 4 bases and the J gene end by 7 bases; junction bases not matched to a gene: 4. Germline CDR1 MDHEN, CDR2 SYDVKM. This CDR3 is built from 14 residues. DNA of the CDR3: TGTGCCAGCAGTTGGACAGGGGCTACTGAAAAACTGTTTTTT. Amino acids: CASSWTGATEKLFF.

Many counts were recorded for this clone. The chain is built from TRBV2 and TRBJ2-1; 11 nucleotides agree with TRBD2. The CDR3 loop spans 18 amino acids. The trim removed 4 bases at V and 4 bases at J, leaving 12 bases unmatched. Germline assignment: CDR1 SNHLY and CDR2 FYNNEI. The CDR3 here is CASSGFRASGGIYNEQFF. DNA for the CDR3: TGTGCCAGCAGTGGTTTTCGCGCTAGCGGGGGGATTTACAATGAGCAGTTCTTC.

This clone was observed a few times. J is TRBJ1-1 and V is TRBV5-4; D uncertain. CDR1 is SGHNT, CDR2 YYREEE, per germline (reference sequence). V shed 4 bases and J shed 3 bases, with 7 bases lying between them. The CDR3 has 12 residues. CDR3 region: CASSLIDTEAFF. Written as DNA, the CDR3 is TGTGCCAGCAGCCTGATTGACACTGAAGCTTTCTTT.

This clone has only a few counts. The chain recombines TRBV28 with TRBJ1-2; D perhaps matches TRBD1 (6 bases). The CDR3 covers 13 residues. V was trimmed by 3 bases and J by 8 bases, leaving 13 bases between them. Germline V lookup: CDR1 MDHEN, CDR2 SYDVKM. CDR3 sequence reads: CASSFTGMGGYTF. The CDR3 DNA is TGTGCCAGCAGTTTCACAGGGATGGGGGGCTACACCTTC.

The genes are TRBV28 and TRBJ1-2; no clear D. Trimming pared 3 bases from V and 7 bases from J, leaving 15 bases between. CDR1 MDHEN and CDR2 SYDVKM come from the germline V gene. There are 14 residues in the CDR3. The CDR3 bases are TGTGCCAGCAGTTTCCCTGGACGGGCTTTTGGCTACACCTTC. Translating it yields CASSFPGRAFGYTF.